The entry below describes one TCR beta chain. Its antigen is currently unknown. PCR involved 60 Vbeta and 13 Jbeta primers. Repertoires were generated with immunoSEQ multiplex PCR, while TCRdb's copy carries only in-frame clones and drops some. This specimen shows 95,000 to 150,000 clones; the ten leading clones hold approximately 0.99%. The sample is drawn from a study of cytomegalovirus exposure and HLA in healthy donors. General study findings and limits: Within an earlier analysis, most TCR beta V segments proved productive either about 90% or about 30% of the time.

This CDR3 contains 17 residues. Germline CDR1 reads SGDLS; CDR2 reads YYNGEE. The sample comprised PBMCs. The sequence was obtained from a man between 18 and 29 years old in good health and CMV-seronegative. The rearrangement joins TRBV9 to TRBJ2-5; 9 bases are a match to TRBD2. The J call may be incorrect, as the DNA end agrees better with TRBJ2-7. The CDR3 nucleotides read TGTGCCAGCAGCGTAGGGACTAGCGACCTACAACGCTACGAGCAGTACTTC. It specifies CASSVGTSDLQRYEQYF.